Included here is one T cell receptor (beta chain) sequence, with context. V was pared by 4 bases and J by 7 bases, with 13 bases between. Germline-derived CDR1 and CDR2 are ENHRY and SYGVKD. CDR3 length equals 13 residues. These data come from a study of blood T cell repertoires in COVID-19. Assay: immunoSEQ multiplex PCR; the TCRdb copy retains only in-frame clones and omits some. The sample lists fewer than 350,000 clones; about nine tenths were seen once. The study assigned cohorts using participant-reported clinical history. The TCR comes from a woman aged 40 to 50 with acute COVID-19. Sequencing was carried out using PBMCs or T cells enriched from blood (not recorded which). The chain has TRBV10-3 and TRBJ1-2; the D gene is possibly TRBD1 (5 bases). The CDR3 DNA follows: TGTGCCATCAGTGTAGTAGGGGTTGGTGGCTACACCTTC. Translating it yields CAISVVGVGGYTF.